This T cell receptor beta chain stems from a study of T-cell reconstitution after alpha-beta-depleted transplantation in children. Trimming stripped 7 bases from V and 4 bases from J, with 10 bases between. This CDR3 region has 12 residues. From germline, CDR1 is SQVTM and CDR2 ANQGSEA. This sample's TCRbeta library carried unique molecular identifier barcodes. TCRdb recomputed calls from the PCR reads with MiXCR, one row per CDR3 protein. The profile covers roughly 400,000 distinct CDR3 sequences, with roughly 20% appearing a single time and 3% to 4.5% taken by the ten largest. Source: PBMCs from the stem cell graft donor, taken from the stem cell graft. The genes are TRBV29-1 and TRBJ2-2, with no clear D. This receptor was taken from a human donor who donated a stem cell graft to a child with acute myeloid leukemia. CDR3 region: CSAKTITGELFF. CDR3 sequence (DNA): TGCAGCGCAAAGACCATCACCGGGGAGCTGTTTTTT.